The clone carrying this T cell receptor (beta chain) was seen a few times. Its antigen remains unknown. This sample was taken from a study of CD8 T cells in ankylosing spondylitis. Study observations and caveats: Significant enrichment of disease-linked clones was reportedly seen in matched ankylosing spondylitis synovial fluid. For ankylosing spondylitis blood, a TCR beta motif of roughly 8 highly homologous variants appeared characteristic. Disease-linked clones were found to be CD8+ and relatively rare in peripheral blood.

The CDR3 length is 16 residues. The V segment lost 4 bases and the J segment 5 bases; nucleotides outside the gene matches: 7. Germline-derived CDR1 and CDR2 are KGHDR and SFDVKD. As the method for making TCR beta libraries, quantitative 5'-RACE with molecular barcodes was used. TCRdb re-analysed the 5' RACE reads in MiXCR, keeping a single row per CDR3 protein. The table includes about 540,000 distinct CDR3 sequences, 9.5% to 15% detected once. The genes are TRBV24-1 and TRBJ2-2; 9 nucleotides agree with TRBD1. Sequences were obtained from blood, either unsorted or a sorted T cell fraction (not recorded which). This TCR was sampled from a male donor with ankylosing spondylitis. In nucleotides, the CDR3 is TGTGCCACCAGTGACACGACAGGGGGTGAGACCGGGGAGCTGTTTTTT. Its translation: CATSDTTGGETGELFF.